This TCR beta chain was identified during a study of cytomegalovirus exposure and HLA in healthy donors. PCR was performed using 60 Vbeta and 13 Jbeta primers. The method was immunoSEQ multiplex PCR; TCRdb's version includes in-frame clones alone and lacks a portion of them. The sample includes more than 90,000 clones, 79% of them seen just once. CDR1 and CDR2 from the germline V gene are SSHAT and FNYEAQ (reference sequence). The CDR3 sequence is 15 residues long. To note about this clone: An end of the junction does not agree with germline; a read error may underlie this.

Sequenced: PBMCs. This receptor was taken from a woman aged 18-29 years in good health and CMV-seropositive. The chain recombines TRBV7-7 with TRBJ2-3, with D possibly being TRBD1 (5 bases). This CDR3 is CASINMTVSTDTQYF. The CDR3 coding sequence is TGTGCTAGCATTAACATGACAGTCAGCACAGATACGCAGTATTTT.